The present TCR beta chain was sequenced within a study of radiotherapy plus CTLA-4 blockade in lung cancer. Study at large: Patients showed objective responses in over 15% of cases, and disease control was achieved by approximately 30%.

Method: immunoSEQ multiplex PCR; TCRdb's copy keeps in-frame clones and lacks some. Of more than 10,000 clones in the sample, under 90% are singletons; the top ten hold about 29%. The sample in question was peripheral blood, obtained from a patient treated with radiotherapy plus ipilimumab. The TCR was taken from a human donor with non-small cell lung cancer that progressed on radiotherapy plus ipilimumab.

The CDR3 spells CASSQRQHPRVRSYSNQPQHF. The CDR3 DNA sequence: TGCGCCAGCAGCCAAAGACAGCACCCCAGAGTGCGCTCATATAGCAATCAGCCCCAGCATTTT. The chain combines TRBV5-1 with TRBJ1-5; TRBD1 is a possible D gene (5 bases). Trimming stripped 4 bases from V and 0 bases from J, with 29 bases between. Germline V gene lookup returns CDR1 SGHRS and CDR2 YFSETQ. The CDR3 runs 21 residues.